The subject of this entry is one T cell receptor (beta chain). With 8 bases removed from V and 2 bases from J, the gap between germline ends came to 19 bases. From germline, CDR1 is SEHNR and CDR2 FQNEAQ (reference sequence). The CDR3 is 15 residues long. The data belong to a study of blood T cell repertoires in COVID-19. At the level of the study: The analysed material was cDNA or gDNA that came from T cells, B-cell-depleted T cells, or PBMCs.

Recruits, aged 18 to 89 years, lived in 25 or so US areas. Assignments of participants to cohorts depended upon their own reported clinical history. In the authors' methods: Using reference gene primer amplification, nucleated cell counts were estimated. The table came from immunoSEQ multiplex PCR; TCRdb's copy has only in-frame clones and leaves some out. That table supplies the V and J calls and clone size; D and trimming were determined from the DNA. The table records more than 110,000 clones, roughly 85% of them present only once. The sequenced material came from PBMCs or T cells enriched from blood (not recorded which). The sequence came from a man aged 45 to 65 who had recovered from COVID-19. The V and J genes are TRBV7-9 and TRBJ2-7; D is ambiguous. CDR3 nucleotide sequence: TGTGCCAGCGTCACTACCGAGCTCCTGGCCTACGAGCAGTACTTC. Its protein product is CASVTTELLAYEQYF.